What follows describes a single T cell receptor beta chain. The method was immunoSEQ multiplex PCR; TCRdb's version includes in-frame clones alone and lacks a portion of them. The data show 75,000 to 80,000 clones, 87% seen once. Germline CDR1 SGHTA, CDR2 FQGNSA. The CDR3 length is 12 residues. Deletions cut 5 bases from V and 0 bases from J, with 4 bases between. The data derive from a study of OX40 agonist ivuxolimab in advanced cancers. The clonotype comes from an adult with an advanced solid tumor such as melanoma, head and neck, liver or kidney cancer. The chain is built from TRBV7-2 and TRBJ2-5; no definite D call. Sequencing used CD4+ or CD8+ T cells sorted from blood, obtained in a trial of the OX40 agonist ivuxolimab. The CDR3 sequence is CASSMYQETQYF. CDR3 coding DNA: TGTGCCAGCAGCATGTACCAAGAGACCCAGTACTTC.